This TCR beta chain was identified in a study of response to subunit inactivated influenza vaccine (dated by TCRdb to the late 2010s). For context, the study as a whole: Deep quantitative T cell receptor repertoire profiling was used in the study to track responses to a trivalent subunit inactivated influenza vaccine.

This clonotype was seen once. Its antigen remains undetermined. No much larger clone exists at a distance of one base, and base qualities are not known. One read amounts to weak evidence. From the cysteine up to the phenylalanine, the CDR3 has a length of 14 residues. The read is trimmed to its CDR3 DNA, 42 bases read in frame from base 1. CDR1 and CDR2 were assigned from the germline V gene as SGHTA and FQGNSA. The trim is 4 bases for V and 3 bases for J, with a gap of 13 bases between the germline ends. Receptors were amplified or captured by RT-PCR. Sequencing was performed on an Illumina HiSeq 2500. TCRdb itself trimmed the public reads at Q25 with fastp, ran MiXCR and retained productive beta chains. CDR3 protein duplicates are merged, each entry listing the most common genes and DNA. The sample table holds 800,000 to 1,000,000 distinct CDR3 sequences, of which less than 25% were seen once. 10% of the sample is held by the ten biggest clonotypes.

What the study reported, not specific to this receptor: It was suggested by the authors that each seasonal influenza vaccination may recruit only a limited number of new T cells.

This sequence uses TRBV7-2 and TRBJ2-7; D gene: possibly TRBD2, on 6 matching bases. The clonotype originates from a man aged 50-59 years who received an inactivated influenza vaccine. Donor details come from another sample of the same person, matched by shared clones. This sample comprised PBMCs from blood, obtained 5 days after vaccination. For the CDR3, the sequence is CASSYLPGGYEQYF. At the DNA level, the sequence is TGTGCCAGCAGCTACCTACCCGGGGGCTACGAGCAGTACTTC.